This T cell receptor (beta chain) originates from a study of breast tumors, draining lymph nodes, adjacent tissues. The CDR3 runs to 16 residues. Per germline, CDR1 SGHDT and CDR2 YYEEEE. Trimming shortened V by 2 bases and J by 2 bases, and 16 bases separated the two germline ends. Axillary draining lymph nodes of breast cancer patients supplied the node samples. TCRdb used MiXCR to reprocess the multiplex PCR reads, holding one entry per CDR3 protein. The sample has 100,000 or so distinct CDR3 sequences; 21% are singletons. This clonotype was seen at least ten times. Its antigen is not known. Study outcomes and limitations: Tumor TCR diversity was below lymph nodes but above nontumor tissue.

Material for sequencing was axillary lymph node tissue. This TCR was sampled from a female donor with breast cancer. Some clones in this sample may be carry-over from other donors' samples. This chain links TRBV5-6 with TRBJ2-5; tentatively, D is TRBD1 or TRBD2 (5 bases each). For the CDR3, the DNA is TGTGCCAGCAGCTTAATGGGACCGGGGTTGCAAGAGACCCAGTACTTC. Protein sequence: CASSLMGPGLQETQYF.